Included here is one T cell receptor (beta chain) sequence, with context. What antigen it recognizes has not been identified. Base qualities are not recorded, but no much larger clone differs from it by a single base. The CDR3 regions of human TCRbeta chains were analyzed by immunosequencing. On the authors' methods: TCRs in the repertoires were matched against a reference library of SARS-CoV-2-specific TCRs that had been generated with the MIRA antigen-specificity platform. Breadth was defined as the fraction of unique TCRs that were SARS-CoV-2-associated. Depth was defined as the fraction of total T cells that were SARS-CoV-2-associated. Using the MIRA data, each spike-specific TCR was mapped to the spike region that the TCR reacts to and placed in a CD4 or CD8 class. Log10-transformed breadth and depth values were compared by one-way ANOVA with Sidak's multiple comparisons tests. In TCRdb, the immuneACCESS table is reduced to in-frame sequences with V and J assigned. These tables do not hold every clone; where another copy was compared, an unresolved V gene accounts for under half, and the others remain unexplained. D and trimming were read from the DNA, whereas the V and J calls and clone size are those reported in that table. The sample yields some 150,000 clones; 90% were counted once. The ten most abundant clones make up about 2% of the sample.

The time point label corresponds to: baseline before first vaccination. Samples from vaccinated people were obtained from the UK trials COV001 and COV002, which included a single-blind randomized controlled phase 2/3 trial of AZD1222 (ChAdOx1 nCoV-19) in healthy adults. Trial participant PBMC samples were collected at day 0 and day 28 after the second dose for TCRbeta chain sequencing. This sample stems from a study of T cell responses to AZD1222 COVID-19 vaccine (dated by TCRdb to the early 2020s). For context, the study as a whole: AZD1222 recipients whose second dose came at about 4 weeks and those whose second dose came at about 12 weeks were combined into one group, since spike-specific TCR depth and breadth did not differ between the two schedules. Trial participants were enrolled by age into 18-55, 56-69 and 70-plus year subgroups, with approximately 160, 26 and 62 TCR-sequenced participants respectively. A total of 230 or so trial participants underwent TCR sequencing, of whom about 210 received two doses of AZD1222 and around 25 received two doses of the MenACWY control vaccine.

Results and caveats for the whole study, not just this receptor: Participants were mostly white British and included more females than males, and it was suggested by the authors that clonal diversity may have been underestimated. In the small 56-69-year group, the increase in depth fell short of significance, most likely because of low power. Spike-specific TCR breadth and depth rose significantly after two AZD1222 doses compared with day 0 and with MenACWY recipients. Vaccine-associated CD4 TCRs spanned the whole spike protein, with dominant responses in regions 160-218 and 743-854. Conclusions about previously exposed vaccinees are limited because only six or seven AZD1222 recipients were SARS-CoV-2 seropositive at baseline. Because no day 14 peak-response samples were available, the repertoires could be characterized only after the peak T cell response. Reportedly, close to half of the unique spike-specific TCRs recognized epitopes lying outside the regions that are mutated in the B.1.351 and B.1.1.7 variants.

The input for sequencing was peripheral blood, taken on day 0 of AZD1222 vaccination. The source is an adult in good health.

This receptor carries the CDR3 CASSEGAAKTYEQYF. The sequenced DNA is TGTGCCAGCAGCGAGGGGGCAGCTAAAACGTACGAGCAGTACTTC. The chain is made from TRBV5-4 and TRBJ2-7; TRBD1 matches 7 bases in the middle. The germline V gene (reference sequence) sets CDR1 to SGHNT and CDR2 to YYREEE. Trimmed from V: 4 bases; trimmed from J: 4 bases; junction bases lacking a gene match: 11. The CDR3, cysteine through phenylalanine, is 15 amino acids long. Only the CDR3 DNA stays, 45 bases, in frame from base 1.